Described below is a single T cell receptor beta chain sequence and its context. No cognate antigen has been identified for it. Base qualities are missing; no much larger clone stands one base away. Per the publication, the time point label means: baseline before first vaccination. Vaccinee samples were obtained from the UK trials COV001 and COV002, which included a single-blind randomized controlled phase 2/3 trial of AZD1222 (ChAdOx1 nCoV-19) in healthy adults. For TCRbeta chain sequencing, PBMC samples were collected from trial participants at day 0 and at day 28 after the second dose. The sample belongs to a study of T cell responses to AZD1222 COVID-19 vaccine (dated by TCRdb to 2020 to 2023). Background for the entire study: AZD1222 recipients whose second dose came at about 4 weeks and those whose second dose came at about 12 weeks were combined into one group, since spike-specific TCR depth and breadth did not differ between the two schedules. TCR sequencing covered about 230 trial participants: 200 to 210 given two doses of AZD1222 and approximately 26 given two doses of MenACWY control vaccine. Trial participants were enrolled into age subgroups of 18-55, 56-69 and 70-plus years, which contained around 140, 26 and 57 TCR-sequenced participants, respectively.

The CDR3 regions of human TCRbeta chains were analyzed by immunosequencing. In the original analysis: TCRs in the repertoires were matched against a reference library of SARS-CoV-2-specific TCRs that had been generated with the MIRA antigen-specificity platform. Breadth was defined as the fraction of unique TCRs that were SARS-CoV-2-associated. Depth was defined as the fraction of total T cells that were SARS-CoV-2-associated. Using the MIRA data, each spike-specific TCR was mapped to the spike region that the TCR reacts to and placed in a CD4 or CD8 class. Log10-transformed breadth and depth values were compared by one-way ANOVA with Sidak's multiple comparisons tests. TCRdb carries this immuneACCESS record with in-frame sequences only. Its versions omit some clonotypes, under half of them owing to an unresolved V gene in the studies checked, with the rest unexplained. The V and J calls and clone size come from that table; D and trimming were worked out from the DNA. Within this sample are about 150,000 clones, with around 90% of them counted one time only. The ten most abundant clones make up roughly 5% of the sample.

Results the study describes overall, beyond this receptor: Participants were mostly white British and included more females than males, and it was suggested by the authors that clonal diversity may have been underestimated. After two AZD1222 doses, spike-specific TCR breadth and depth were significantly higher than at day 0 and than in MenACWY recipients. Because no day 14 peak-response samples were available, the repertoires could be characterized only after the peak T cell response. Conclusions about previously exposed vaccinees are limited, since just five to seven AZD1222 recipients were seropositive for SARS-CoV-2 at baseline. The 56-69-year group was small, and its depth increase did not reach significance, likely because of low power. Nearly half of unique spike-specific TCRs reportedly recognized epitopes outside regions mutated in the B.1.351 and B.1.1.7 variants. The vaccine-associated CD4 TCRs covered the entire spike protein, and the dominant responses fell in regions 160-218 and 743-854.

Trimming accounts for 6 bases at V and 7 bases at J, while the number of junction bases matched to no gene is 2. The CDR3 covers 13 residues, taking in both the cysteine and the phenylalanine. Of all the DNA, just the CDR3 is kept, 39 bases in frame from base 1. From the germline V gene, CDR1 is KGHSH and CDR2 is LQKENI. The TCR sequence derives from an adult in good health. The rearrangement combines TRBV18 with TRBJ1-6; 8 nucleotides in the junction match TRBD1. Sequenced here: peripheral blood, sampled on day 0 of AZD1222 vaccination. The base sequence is TGTGCCAGCTCGGGACAGGCAAATTCACCCCTCCACTTT. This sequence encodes CASSGQANSPLHF.